This T cell receptor beta chain was sequenced for a study of T cells after yellow fever vaccination. Study observations and caveats: Weaker, the secondary response peaked sooner, at day 5 versus 15. Most primary-vaccination clones reappeared after the booster (approximately 95% CD4, 75% to 90% CD8).

V lost 0 bases, J lost 6 bases, and 5 bases stayed unmatched. CDR1 SGHNT and CDR2 YYREEE come from the germline V gene (reference sequence). CDR3 length equals 15 residues. Generation of TCR cDNA used 5'RACE template switching (which added a universal primer site and UMIs). TCRdb reanalysed the 5' RACE reads using MiXCR and keeps one entry per CDR3 protein. The table has some 550,000 distinct CDR3 sequences, about a fifth seen once; the top ten hold roughly an eighth. Regarding this clonotype: Its antigen is unknown.

The chain uses TRBV5-4 and TRBJ2-2; 7 positions match TRBD1. Sequencing was performed on PBMCs, taken 15 days after the yellow fever booster vaccination. The sequence was obtained from a man aged 25-45 years who received the YFV17D yellow fever vaccine. CDR3 in amino acids: CASSLGRGSAGELFF. In DNA form, the CDR3 reads TGTGCCAGCAGCTTGGGCAGGGGGTCCGCCGGGGAGCTGTTTTTT. Full variable domain (rest looked up from reference TRBV5-4 and TRBJ2-2): ETGVTQSPTHLIKTRGQQVTLRCSSQSGHNTVSWYQQALGQGPQFIFQYYREEENGRGNFPPRFSGLQFPNYSSELNVNALELDDSALYLCASSLGRGSAGELFFGEGSRLTVL.